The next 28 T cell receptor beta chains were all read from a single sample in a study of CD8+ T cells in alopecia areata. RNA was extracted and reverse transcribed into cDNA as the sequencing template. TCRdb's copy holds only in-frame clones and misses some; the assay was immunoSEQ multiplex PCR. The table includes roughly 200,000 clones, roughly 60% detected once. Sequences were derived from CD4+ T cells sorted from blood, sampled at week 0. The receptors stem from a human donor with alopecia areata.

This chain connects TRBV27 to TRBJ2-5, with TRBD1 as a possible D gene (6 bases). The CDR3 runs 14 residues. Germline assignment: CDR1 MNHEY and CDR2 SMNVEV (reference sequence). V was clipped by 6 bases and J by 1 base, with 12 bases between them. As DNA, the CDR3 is TGTGCCAGCAGGAAGACAGGATTCCAAGAGACCCAGTACTTC. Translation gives CASRKTGFQETQYF.

CDR3 sequence reads: CASSGNVNTGELFF. CDR3 sequence (DNA): TGTGCCAGTAGTGGTAATGTTAACACCGGGGAGCTGTTTTTT. The chain uses TRBV19 and TRBJ2-2; D gene uncertain. V lost 5 bases and J lost 2, with 9 bases in between. The CDR3 contains 14 residues. Germline CDR1 reads LNHDA; CDR2 reads SQIVND (reference sequence).

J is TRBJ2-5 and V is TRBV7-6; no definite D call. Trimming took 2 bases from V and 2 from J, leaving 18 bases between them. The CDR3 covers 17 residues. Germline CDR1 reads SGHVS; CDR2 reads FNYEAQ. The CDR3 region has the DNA TGTGCCAGCAGCTTATACGTGGAGTCCCGTGGGCAAGAGACCCAGTACTTC. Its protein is CASSLYVESRGQETQYF.

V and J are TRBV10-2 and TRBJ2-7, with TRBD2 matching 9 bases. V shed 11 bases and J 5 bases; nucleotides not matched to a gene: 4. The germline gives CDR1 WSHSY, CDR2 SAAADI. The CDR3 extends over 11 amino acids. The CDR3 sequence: CAVAGGNEQYF. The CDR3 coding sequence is TGCGCCGTGGCGGGGGGGAACGAGCAGTACTTC.

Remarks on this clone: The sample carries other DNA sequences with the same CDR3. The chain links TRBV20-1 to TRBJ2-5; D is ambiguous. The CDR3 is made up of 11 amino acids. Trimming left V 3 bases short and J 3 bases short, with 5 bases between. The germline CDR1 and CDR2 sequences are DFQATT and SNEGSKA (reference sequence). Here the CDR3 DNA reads TGCAGTGCTAGGTGGGAAGAGACCCAGTACTTC. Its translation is CSARWEETQYF.

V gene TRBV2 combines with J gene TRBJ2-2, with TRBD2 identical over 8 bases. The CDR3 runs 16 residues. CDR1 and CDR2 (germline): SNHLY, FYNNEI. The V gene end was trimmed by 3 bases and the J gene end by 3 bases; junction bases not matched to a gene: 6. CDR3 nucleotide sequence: TGTGCCAGCAGTGACACCGGGACTAGAGACACCGGGGAGCTGTTTTTT. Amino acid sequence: CASSDTGTRDTGELFF.

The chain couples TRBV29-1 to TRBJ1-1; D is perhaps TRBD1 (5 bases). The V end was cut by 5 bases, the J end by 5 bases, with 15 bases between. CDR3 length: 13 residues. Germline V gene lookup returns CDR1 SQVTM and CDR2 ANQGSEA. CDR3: CSVSSGTRTEAFF. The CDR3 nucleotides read TGCAGCGTTTCTTCAGGGACGAGGACTGAAGCTTTCTTT.

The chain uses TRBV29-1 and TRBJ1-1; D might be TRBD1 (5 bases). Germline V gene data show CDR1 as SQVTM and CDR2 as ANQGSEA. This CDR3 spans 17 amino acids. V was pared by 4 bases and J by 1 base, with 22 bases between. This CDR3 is CSVVPIAFSGGNTEAFF. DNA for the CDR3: TGCAGCGTTGTGCCCATCGCATTTTCCGGGGGGAACACTGAAGCTTTCTTT.

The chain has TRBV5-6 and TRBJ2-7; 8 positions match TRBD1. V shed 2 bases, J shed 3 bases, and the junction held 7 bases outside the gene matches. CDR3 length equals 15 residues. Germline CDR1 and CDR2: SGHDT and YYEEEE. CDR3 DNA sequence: TGTGCCAGCAGCTTCATGGACAGGGTAATCTACGAGCAGTACTTC. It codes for CASSFMDRVIYEQYF.

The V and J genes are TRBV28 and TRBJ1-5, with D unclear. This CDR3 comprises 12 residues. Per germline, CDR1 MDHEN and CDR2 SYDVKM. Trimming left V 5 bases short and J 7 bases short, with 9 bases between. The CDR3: CASSQRPQPQHF. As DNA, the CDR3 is TGTGCCAGCAGTCAACGGCCGCAGCCCCAGCATTTT. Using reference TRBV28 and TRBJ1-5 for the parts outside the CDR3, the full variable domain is DVKVTQSSRYLVKRTGEKVFLECVQDMDHENMFWYRQDPGLGLRLIYFSYDVKMKEKGDIPEGYSVSREKKERFSLILESASTNQTSMYLCASSQRPQPQHFGDGTRLSIL.

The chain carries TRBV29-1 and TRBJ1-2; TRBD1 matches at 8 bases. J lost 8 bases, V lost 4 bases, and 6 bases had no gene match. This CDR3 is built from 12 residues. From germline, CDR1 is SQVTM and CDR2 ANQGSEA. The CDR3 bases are TGCAGCGTTGGTCAGGGGGCTTTAGGCTACACCTTC. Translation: CSVGQGALGYTF.

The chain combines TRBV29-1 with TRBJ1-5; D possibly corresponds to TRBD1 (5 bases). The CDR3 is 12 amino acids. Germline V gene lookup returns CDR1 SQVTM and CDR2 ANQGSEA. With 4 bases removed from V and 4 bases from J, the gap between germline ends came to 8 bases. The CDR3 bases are TGCAGCGTTGCGACAGAAAATCAGCCCCAGCATTTT. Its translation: CSVATENQPQHF.

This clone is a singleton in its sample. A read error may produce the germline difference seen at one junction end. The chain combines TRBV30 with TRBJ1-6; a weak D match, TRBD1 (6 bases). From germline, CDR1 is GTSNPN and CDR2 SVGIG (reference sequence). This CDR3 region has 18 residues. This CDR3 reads CARRMGSRTDLVNSPLHF. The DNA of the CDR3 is TGTGCCCGGAGGATGGGGTCTAGGACAGACCTGGTTAATTCACCCCTCCACTTT.

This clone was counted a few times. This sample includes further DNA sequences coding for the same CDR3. CDR3 loop: CSARGGYEQYF. In nucleotides, the CDR3 is TGCAGTGCTCGAGGTGGCTACGAGCAGTACTTC. This chain joins TRBV20-1 and TRBJ2-7; the D is unclear. Germline V gene sequence: CDR1 DFQATT, CDR2 SNEGSKA (reference sequence). Trimming removed 5 bases at V and 3 bases at J, with 8 bases between. This CDR3 contains 11 residues.

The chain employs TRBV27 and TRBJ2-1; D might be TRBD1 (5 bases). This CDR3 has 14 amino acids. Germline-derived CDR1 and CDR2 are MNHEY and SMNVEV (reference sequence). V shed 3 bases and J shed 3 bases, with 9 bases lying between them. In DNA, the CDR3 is TGTGCCAGCAGTTTGGGGCGGCACTACAATGAGCAGTTCTTC. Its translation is CASSLGRHYNEQFF.

CDR3 DNA: TGCGCCAGCAGCTTGGCCGGGGAGACCCAGTACTTC. This codes for CASSLAGETQYF. The chain couples TRBV5-1 to TRBJ2-5; D unclear. The CDR3 length is 12 residues. Trimming left V 0 bases short and J 5 bases short, with 5 bases between. Germline CDR1 and CDR2: SGHRS and YFSETQ.

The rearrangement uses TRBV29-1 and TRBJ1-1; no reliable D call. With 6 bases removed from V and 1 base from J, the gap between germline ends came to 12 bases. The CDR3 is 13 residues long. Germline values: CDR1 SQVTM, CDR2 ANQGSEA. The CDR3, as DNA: TGCAGCGTGGCTCGGGGTACGAACACTGAAGCTTTCTTT. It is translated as CSVARGTNTEAFF.

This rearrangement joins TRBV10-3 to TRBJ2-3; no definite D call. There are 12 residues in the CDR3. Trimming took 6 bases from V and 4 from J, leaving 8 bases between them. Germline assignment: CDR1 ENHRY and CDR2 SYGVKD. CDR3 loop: CAISNYADTQYF. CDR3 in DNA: TGTGCCATCAGCAACTACGCAGATACGCAGTATTTT.

The CDR3 reads CASSLDQSNQPQHF. The CDR3, as DNA: TGCGCCAGCAGCTTGGATCAGAGTAATCAGCCCCAGCATTTT. J is TRBJ1-5 and V is TRBV5-1; D ambiguous. Per germline, CDR1 SGHRS and CDR2 YFSETQ. The CDR3 spans 14 residues. V gave up 0 bases and J gave up 4 bases, with 8 bases separating them.

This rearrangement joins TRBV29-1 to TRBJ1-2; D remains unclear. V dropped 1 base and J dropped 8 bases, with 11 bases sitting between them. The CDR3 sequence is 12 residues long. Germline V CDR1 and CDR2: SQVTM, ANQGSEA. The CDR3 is CSVEVGWRGYTF. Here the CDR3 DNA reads TGCAGCGTTGAAGTCGGATGGAGGGGCTACACCTTC.

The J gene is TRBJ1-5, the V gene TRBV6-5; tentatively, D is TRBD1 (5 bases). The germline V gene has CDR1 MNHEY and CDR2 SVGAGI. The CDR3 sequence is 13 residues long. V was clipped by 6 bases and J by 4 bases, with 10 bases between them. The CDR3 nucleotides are TGTGCCAGCAGGACGGGGGAGAATCAGCCCCAGCATTTT. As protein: CASRTGENQPQHF.

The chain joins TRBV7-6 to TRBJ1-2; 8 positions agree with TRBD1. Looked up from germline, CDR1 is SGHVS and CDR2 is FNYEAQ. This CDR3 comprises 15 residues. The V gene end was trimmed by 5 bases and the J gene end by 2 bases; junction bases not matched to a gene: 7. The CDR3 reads CASSPGDRPNYGYTF. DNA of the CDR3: TGTGCCAGCAGCCCTGGGGACAGGCCAAACTATGGCTACACCTTC. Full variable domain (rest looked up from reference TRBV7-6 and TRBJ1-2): GAGVSQSPRYKVTKRGQDVALRCDPISGHVSLYWYRQALGQGPEFLTYFNYEAQQDKSGLPNDRFSAERPEGSISTLTIQRTEQRDSAMYRCASSPGDRPNYGYTFGSGTRLTVV.

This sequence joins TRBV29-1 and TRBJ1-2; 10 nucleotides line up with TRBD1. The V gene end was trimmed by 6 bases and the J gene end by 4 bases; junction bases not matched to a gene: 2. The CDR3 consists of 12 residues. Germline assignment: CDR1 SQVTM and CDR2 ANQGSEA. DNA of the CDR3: TGCAGCGTGGGACAGGGGAGCTATGGCTACACCTTC. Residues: CSVGQGSYGYTF.

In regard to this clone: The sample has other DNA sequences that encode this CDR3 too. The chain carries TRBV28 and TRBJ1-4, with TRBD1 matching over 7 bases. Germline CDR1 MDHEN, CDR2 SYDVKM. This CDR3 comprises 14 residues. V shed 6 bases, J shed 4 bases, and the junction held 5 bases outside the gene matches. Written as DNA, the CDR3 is TGTGCCAGCAGCCGGGGACAGAGTAATGAAAAACTGTTTTTT. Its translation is CASSRGQSNEKLFF.

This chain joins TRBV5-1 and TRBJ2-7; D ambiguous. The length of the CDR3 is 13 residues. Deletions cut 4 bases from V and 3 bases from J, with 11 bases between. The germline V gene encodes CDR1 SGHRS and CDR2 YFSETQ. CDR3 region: CASSTPPNYEQYF. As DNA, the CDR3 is TGCGCCAGCAGCACCCCGCCTAACTACGAGCAGTACTTC.

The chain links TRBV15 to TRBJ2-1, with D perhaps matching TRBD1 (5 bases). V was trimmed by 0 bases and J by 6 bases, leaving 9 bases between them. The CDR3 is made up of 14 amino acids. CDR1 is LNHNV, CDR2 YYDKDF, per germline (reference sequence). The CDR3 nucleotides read TGTGCCACCAGCAGAGAACAGGTGCCCAATGAGCAGTTCTTC. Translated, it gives CATSREQVPNEQFF.

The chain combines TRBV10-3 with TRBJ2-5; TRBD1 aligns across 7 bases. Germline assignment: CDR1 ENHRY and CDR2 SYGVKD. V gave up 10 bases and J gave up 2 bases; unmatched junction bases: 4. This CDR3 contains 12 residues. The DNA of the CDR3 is TGTGCCACCCGACAGGGTCAAGAGACCCAGTACTTC. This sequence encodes CATRQGQETQYF.

This chain's CDR3 is CASSPTGLDTQYF. The CDR3 DNA reads TGTGCCAGCAGCCCGACAGGGCTAGATACGCAGTATTTT. The V and J genes are TRBV25-1 and TRBJ2-3; 7 bases agree with TRBD1. With V trimmed by 6 bases and J by 5 bases, 5 bases remained unmatched. Per the germline V gene, CDR1 is MGHDK and CDR2 is SYGVNS. The length of the CDR3 is 13 residues. The whole variable domain, filled in from reference TRBV25-1 and TRBJ2-3, reads EADIYQTPRYLVIGTGKKITLECSQTMGHDKMYWYQQDPGMELHLIHYSYGVNSTEKGDLSSESTVSRIRTEHFPLTLESARPSHTSQYLCASSPTGLDTQYFGPGTRLTVL.